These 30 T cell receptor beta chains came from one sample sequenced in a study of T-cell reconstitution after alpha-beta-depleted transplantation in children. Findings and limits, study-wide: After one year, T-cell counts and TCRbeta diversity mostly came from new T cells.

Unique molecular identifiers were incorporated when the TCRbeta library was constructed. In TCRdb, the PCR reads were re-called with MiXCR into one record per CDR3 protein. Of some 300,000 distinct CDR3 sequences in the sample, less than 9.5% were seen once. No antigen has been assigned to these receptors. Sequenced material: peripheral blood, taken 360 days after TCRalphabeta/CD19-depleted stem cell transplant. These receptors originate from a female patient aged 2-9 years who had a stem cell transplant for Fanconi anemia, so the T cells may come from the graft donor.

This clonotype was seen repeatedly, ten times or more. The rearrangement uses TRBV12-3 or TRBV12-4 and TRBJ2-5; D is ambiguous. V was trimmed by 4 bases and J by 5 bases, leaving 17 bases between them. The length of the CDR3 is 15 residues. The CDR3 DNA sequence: TGTGCCAGCAGTTCCCGGGCCCTACGTGGGGAGACCCAGTACTTC. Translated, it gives CASSSRALRGETQYF.

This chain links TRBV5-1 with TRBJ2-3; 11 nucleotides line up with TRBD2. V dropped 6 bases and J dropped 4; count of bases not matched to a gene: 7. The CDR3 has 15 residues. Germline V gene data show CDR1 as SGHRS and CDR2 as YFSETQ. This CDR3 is CASKASGRWADTQYF. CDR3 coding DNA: TGCGCCAGCAAGGCTAGCGGGAGGTGGGCAGATACGCAGTATTTT.

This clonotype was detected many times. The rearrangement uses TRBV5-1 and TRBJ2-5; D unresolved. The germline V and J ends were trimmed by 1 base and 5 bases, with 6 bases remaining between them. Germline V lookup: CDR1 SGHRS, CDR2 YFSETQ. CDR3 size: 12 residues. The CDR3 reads CASSLISETQYF. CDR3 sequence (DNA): TGCGCCAGCAGCTTGATCTCGGAGACCCAGTACTTC.

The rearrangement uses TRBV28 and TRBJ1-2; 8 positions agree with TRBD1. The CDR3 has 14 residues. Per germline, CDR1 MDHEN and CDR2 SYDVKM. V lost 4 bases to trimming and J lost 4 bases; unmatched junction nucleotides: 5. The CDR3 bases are TGTGCCAGCAGTTCTTTCGACAGGGGCTATGGCTACACCTTC. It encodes CASSSFDRGYGYTF.

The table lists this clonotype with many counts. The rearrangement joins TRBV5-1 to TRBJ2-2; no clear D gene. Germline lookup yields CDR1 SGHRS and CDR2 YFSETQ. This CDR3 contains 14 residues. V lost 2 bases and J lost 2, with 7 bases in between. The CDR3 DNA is TGCGCCAGCAGCTTCCGGGTCAACACCGGGGAGCTGTTTTTT. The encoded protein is CASSFRVNTGELFF.

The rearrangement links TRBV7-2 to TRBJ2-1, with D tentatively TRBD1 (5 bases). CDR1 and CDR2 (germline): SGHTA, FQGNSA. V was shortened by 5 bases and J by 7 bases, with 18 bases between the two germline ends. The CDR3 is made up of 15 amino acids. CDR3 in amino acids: CASSPVGAPGNEQFF. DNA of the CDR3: TGTGCCAGCAGCCCCGTAGGGGCCCCGGGTAATGAGCAGTTCTTC.

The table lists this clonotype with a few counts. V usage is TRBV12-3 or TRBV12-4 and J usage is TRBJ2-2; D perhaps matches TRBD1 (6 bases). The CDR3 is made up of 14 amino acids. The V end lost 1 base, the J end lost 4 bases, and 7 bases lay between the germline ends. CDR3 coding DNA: TGTGCCAGCAGTTTAGGGGGGCCCACCGGGGAGCTGTTTTTT. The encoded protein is CASSLGGPTGELFF.

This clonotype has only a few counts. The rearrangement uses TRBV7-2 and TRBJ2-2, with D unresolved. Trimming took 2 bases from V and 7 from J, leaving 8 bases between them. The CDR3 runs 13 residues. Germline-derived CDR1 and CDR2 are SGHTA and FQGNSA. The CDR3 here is CASSLSPYGELFF. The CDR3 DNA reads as TGTGCCAGCAGCTTATCCCCATACGGGGAGCTGTTTTTT.

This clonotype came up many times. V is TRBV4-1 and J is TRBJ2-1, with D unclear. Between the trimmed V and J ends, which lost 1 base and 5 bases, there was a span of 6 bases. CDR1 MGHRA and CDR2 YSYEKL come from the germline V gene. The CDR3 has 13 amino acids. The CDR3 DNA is TGCGCCAGCAGCCAAGTGGGTAACAATGAGCAGTTCTTC. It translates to CASSQVGNNEQFF.

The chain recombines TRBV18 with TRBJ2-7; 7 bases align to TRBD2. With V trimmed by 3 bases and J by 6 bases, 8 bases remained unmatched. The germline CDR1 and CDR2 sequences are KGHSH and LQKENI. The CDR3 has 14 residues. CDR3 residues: CASSPSLGGTEQYV. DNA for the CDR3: TGTGCCAGCTCACCGTCCCTCGGGGGGACCGAGCAGTACGTC.

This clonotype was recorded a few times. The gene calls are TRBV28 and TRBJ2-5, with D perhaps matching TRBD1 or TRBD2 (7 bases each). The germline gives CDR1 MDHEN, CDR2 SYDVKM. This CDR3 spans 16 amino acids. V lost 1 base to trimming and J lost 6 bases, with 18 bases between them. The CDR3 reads CASSLSPGGVLQTQYF. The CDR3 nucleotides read TGTGCCAGCAGTTTATCTCCAGGGGGGGTTCTACAGACCCAGTACTTC.

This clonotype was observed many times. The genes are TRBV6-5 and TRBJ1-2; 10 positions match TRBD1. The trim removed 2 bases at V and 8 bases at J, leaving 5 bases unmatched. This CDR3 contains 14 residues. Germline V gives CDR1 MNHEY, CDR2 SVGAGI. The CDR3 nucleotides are TGTGCCAGCAGTTACCATCCGGGACAGGGGGGCTACACCTTC. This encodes CASSYHPGQGGYTF.

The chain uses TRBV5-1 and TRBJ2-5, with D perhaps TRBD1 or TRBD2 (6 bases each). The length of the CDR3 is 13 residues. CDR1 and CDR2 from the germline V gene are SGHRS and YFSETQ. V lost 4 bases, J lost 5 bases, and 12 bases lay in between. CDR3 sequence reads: CASSDPGAETQYF. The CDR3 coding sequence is TGCGCCAGCAGCGACCCGGGGGCGGAGACCCAGTACTTC. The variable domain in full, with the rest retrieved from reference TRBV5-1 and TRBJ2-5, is KAGVTQTPRYLIKTRGQQVTLSCSPISGHRSVSWYQQTPGQGLQFLFEYFSETQRNKGNFPGRFSGRQFSNSRSEMNVSTLELGDSALYLCASSDPGAETQYFGPGTRLLVL.

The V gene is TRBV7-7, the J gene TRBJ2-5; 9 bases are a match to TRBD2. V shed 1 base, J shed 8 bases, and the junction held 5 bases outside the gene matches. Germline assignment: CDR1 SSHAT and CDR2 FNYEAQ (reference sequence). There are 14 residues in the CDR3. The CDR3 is CASSLGVSGGTQYF. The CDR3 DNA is TGTGCCAGCAGCTTAGGTGTTAGCGGGGGAACCCAGTACTTC.

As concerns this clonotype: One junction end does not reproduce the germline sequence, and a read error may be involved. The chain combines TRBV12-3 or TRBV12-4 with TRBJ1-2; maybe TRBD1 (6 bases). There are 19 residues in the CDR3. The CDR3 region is CACSLLGISNRVYPDGYTF. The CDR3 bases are TGTGCCTGCAGTTTATTGGGGATCTCTAACAGGGTCTACCCTGATGGCTACACCTTC.

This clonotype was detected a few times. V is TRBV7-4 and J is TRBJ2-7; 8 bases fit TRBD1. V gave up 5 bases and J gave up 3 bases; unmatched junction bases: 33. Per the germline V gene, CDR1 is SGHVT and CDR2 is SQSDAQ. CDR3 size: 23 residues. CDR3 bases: TGTGCCAGCAGCACACTCCCGTTAAACAGTTTATCAGGGGGCAGCGAGGATTACTACGAGCAGTACTTC. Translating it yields CASSTLPLNSLSGGSEDYYEQYF.

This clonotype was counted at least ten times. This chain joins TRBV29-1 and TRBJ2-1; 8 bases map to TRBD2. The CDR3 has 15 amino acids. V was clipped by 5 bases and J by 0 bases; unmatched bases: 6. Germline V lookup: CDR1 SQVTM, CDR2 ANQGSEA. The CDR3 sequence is CSVHGSGSSYNEQFF. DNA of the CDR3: TGCAGCGTTCATGGGAGCGGGAGCTCCTACAATGAGCAGTTCTTC.

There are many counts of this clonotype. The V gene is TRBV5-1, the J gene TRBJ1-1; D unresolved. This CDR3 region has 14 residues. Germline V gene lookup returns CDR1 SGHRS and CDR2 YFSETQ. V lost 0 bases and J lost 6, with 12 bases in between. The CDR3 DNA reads TGCGCCAGCAGCTTGGGTCTATATCTGGCTGAAGCTTTCTTT. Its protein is CASSLGLYLAEAFF.

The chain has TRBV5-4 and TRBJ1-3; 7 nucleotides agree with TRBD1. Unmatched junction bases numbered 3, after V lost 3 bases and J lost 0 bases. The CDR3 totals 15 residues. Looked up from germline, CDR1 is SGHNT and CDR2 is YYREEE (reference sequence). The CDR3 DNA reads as TGTGCCAGCAGCTCCGGACAGGACTCTGGAAACACCATATATTTT. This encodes CASSSGQDSGNTIYF. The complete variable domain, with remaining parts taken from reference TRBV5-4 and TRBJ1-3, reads ETGVTQSPTHLIKTRGQQVTLRCSSQSGHNTVSWYQQALGQGPQFIFQYYREEENGRGNFPPRFSGLQFPNYSSELNVNALELDDSALYLCASSSGQDSGNTIYFGEGSWLTVV.

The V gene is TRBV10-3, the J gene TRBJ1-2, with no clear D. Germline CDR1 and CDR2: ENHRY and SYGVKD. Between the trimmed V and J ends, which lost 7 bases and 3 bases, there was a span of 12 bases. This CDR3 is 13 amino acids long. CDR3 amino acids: CAITLDGDYGYTF. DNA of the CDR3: TGTGCCATCACACTTGACGGGGACTATGGCTACACCTTC.

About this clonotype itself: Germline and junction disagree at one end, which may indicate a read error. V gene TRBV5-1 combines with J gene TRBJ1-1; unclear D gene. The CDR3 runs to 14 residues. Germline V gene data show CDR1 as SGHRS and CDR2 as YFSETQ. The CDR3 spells CAISLVAGGTEAFF. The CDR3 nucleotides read TGTGCCATCAGCTTGGTTGCCGGCGGCACTGAAGCTTTCTTT.

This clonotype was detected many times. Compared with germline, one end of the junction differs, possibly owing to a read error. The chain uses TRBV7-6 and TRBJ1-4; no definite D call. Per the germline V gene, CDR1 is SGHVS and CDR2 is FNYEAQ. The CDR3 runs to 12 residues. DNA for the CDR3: TGTGCCAGCAGCTTGGGTGGTTCAGTTTTGATTTTT. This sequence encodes CASSLGGSVLIF.

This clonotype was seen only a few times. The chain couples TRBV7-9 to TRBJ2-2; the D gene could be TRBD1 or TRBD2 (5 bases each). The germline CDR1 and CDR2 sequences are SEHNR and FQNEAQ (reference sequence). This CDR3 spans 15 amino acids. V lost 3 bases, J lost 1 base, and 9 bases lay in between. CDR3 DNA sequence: TGTGCCAGCAGCTTTTGGGGGAGGAACACCGGGGAGCTGTTTTTT. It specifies CASSFWGRNTGELFF.

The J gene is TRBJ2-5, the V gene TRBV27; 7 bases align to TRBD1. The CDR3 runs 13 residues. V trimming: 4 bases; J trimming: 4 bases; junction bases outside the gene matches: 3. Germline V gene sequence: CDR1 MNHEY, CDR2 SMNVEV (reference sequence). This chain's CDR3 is CASSWSGGETQYF. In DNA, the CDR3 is TGTGCCAGCAGTTGGTCAGGGGGAGAGACCCAGTACTTC.

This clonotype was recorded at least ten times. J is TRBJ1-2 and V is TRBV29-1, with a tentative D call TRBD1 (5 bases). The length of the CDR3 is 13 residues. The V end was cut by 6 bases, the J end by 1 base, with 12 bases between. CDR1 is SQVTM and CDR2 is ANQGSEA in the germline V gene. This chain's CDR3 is CSVVTARNYGYTF. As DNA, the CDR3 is TGCAGCGTCGTGACAGCGCGTAACTATGGCTACACCTTC.

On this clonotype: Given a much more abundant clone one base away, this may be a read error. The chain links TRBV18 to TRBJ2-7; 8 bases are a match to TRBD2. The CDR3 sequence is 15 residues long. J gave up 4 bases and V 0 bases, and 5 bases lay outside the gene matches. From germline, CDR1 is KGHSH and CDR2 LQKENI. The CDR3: CASSPPGLVTYEQYF. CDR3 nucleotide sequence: TGTGCCAGCTCACCACCGGGACTAGTCACTTACGAGCAGTACTTC.

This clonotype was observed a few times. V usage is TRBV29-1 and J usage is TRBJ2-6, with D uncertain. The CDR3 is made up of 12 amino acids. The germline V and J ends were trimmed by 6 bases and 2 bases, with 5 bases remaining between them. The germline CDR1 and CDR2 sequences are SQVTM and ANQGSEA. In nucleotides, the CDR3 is TGCAGCGTCGATACTGGGGCCAACGTCCTGACTTTC. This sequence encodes CSVDTGANVLTF.

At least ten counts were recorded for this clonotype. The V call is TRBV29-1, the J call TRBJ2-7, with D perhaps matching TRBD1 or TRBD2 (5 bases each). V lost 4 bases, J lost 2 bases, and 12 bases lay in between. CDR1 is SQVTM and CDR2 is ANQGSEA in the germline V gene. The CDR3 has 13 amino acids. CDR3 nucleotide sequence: TGCAGCGTTGGTCCCGGGGCCCCCTACGAGCAGTACTTC. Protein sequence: CSVGPGAPYEQYF.

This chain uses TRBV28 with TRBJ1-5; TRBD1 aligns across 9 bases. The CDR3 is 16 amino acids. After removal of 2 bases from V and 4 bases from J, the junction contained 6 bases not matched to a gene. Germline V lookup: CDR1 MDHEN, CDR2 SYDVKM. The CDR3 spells CASSLTEGQGNQPQHF. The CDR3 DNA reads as TGTGCCAGCAGTTTAACCGAGGGACAGGGAAATCAGCCCCAGCATTTT.

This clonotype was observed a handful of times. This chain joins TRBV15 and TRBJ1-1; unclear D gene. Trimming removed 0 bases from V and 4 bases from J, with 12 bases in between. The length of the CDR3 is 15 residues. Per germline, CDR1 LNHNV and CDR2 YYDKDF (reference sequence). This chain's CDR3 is CATSRDPRHLTEAFF. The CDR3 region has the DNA TGTGCCACCAGCAGAGACCCTAGACATCTCACTGAAGCTTTCTTT.